This T cell receptor beta chain was captured by sequencing in a study of PD-1 blockade in classical Hodgkin lymphoma. General study points: While CD8+ TCR diversity did not rise significantly by C4D1, CD4+ TCR diversity did. Causes of the repertoire differences remain undefined, possibly disease activity or prior therapy. A reduction in baseline TCR diversity was reportedly seen in newly diagnosed patients relative to healthy donors.

Libraries were prepared by immunoSEQ multiplex PCR; TCRdb keeps only in-frame clonotypes and omits some of them. The table records 120,000 to 150,000 clones, around 73% of them present only once. Deletions cut 0 bases from V and 3 bases from J, with 10 bases between. The germline gives CDR1 SGHRS, CDR2 YFSETQ. This CDR3 is built from 14 residues. The patients all showed relapse after autologous stem cell transplantation, while their brentuximab vedotin exposure varied. Complete response, partial response or progressive disease was recorded as best response. Only a few counts were recorded for this clone. The antigen is undetermined.

The specimen comprised peripheral blood mononuclear cells (PBMCs), sampled before the second cycle of nivolumab. This TCR was recovered from a human donor with classical Hodgkin lymphoma. The gene calls are TRBV5-1 and TRBJ2-7; a possible D gene is TRBD1 (6 bases). The CDR3 region has the DNA TGCGCCAGCAGCTTGGCGGGACACTACTACGAGCAGTACTTC. Its protein product is CASSLAGHYYEQYF.